This T cell receptor beta chain was sequenced during a study of T cell changes during pregnancy in multiple sclerosis. Repertoires were generated with immunoSEQ multiplex PCR, while TCRdb's copy carries only in-frame clones and drops some. This sample has 34,000 or so clones, with around nine tenths found just once. The sample holds one count of this clone. The CDR3 runs to 16 residues. V lost 3 bases, J lost 0 bases, and 3 bases stayed unmatched. Germline values: CDR1 SGHTA, CDR2 FQGTGA. This receptor was taken from a female donor with multiple sclerosis, enrolled in a pregnancy study. The sample consisted of CD8+ T cells from peripheral blood mononuclear cells, taken in the first trimester of pregnancy. The chain is built from TRBV7-3 and TRBJ2-1; TRBD2 matches 9 bases. The CDR3 reads CASSFGGRASYNEQFF. In DNA, the CDR3 is TGTGCCAGCAGCTTTGGCGGGAGGGCCTCCTACAATGAGCAGTTCTTC.